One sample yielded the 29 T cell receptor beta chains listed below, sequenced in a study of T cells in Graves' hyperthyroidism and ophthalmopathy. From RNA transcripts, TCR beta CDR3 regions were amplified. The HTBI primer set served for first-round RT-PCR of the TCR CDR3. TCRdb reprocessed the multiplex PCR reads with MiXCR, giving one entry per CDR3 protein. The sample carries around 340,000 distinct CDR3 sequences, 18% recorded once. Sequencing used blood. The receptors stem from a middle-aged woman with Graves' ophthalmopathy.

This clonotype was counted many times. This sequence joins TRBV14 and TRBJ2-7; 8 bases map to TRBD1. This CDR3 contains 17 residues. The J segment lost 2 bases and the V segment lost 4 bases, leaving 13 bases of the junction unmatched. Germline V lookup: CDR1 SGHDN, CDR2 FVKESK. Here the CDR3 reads CASSPLRRQGSTYEQYF. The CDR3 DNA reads TGTGCCAGCAGCCCCCTACGCAGACAGGGGTCAACCTACGAGCAGTACTTC.

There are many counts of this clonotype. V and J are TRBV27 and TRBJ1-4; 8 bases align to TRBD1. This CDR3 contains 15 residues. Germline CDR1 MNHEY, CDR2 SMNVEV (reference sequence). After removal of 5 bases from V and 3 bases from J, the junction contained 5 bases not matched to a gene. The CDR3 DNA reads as TGTGCCAGCAGTCGCCAGGGACAGGCTAATGAAAAACTGTTTTTT. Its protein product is CASSRQGQANEKLFF.

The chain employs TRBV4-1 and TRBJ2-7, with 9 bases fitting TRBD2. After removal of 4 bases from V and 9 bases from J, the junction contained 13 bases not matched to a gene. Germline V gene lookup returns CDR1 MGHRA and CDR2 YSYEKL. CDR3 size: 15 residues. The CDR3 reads CASSRRGSGGGGQYF. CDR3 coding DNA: TGCGCCAGCAGCCGCCGGGGTAGCGGGGGAGGGGGGCAGTACTTC.

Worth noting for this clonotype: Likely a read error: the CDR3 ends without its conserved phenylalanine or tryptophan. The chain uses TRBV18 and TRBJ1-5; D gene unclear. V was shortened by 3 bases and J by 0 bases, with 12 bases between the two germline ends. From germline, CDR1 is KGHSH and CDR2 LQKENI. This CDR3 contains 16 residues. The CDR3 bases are TGTGCCAGCTCACCTTCCGGCCGGGGTAGCAATCAGCCCCAGCATCTT. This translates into CASSPSGRGSNQPQHL.

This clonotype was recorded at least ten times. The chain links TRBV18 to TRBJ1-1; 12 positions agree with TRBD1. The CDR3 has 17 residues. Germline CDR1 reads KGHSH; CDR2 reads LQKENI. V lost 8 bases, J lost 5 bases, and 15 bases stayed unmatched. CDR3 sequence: CASLNTGTGGVGTEAFF. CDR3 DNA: TGTGCCAGCCTAAACACCGGGACAGGGGGCGTGGGAACTGAAGCTTTCTTT. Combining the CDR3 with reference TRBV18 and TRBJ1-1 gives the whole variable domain NAGVMQNPRHLVRRRGQEARLRCSPMKGHSHVYWYRQLPEEGLKFMVYLQKENIIDESGMPKERFSAEFPKEGPSILRIQQVVRGDSAAYFCASLNTGTGGVGTEAFFGQGTRLTVV.

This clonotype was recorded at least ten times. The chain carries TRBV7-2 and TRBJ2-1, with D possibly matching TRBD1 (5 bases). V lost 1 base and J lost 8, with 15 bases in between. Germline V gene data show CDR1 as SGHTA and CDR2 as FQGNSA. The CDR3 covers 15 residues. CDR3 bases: TGTGCCAGCAGCTTAGTAGGGGAATCCTTGTATGAGCAGTTCTTC. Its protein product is CASSLVGESLYEQFF.

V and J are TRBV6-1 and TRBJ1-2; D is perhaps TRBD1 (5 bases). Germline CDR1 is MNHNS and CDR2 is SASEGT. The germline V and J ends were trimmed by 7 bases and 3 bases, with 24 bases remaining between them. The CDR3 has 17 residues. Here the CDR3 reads CASTQFSTGLGDYGYTF. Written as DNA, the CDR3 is TGTGCCAGCACCCAGTTCTCAACGGGGCTGGGGGACTATGGCTACACCTTC.

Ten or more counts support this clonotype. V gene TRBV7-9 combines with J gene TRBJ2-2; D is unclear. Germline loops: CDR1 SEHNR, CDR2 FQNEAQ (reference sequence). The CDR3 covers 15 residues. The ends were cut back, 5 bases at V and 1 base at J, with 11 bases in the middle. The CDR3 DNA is TGTGCCAGCAGCCCAATAGCCGGGAACACCGGGGAGCTGTTTTTT. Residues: CASSPIAGNTGELFF.

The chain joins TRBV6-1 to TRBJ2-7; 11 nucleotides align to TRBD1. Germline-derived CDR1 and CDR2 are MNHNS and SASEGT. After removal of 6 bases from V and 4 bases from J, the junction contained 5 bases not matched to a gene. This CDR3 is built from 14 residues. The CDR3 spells CASRRGQGEYEQYF. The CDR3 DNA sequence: TGTGCCAGCAGGCGGGGACAGGGGGAGTACGAGCAGTACTTC.

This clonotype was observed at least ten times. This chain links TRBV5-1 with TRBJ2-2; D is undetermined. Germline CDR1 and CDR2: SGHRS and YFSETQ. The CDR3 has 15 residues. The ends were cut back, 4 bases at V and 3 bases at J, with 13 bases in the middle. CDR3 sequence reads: CASSPAVADTGELFF. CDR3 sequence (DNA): TGCGCCAGCAGCCCGGCGGTAGCAGACACCGGGGAGCTGTTTTTT.

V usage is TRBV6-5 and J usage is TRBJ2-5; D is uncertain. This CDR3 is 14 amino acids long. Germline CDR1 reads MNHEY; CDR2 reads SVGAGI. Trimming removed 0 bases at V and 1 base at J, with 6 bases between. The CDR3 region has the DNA TGTGCCAGCAGTTACTCGTCTAGCCAAGAGACCCAGTACTTC. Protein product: CASSYSSSQETQYF.

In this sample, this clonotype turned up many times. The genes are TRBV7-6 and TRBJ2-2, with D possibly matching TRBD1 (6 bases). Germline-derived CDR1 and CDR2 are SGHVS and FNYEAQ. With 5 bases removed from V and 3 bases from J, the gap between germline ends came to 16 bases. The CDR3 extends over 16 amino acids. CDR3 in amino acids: CASSLGGGRYTGELFF. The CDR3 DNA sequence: TGTGCCAGCAGCCTAGGTGGGGGCCGGTACACCGGGGAGCTGTTTTTT.

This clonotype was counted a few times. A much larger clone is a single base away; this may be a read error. The CDR3 spells CASSSVWGASQPQHF. The DNA of the CDR3 is TGCGCCAGCAGCTCAGTTTGGGGGGCTAGTCAGCCCCAGCATTTT. This chain connects TRBV4-1 to TRBJ1-5; tentatively, D is TRBD1 (6 bases). Germline CDR1 and CDR2: MGHRA and YSYEKL. Trimming cost V 5 bases and J 6 bases, with 17 bases left between them. The CDR3 length is 15 residues.

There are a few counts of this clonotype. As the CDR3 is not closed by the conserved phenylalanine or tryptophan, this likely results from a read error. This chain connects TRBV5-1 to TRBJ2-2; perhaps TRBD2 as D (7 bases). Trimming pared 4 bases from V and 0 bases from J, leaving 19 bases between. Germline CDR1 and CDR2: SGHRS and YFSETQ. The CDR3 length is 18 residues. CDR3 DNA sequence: TGCGCCAGCAGCCCTCTGGGGGGGCCCGGATCGAACACCGGGGAGCTGTTTCTT. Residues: CASSPLGGPGSNTGELFL.

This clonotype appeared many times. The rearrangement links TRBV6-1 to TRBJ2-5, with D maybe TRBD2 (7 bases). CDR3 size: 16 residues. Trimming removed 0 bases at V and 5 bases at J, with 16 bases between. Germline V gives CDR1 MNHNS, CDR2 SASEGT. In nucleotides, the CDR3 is TGTGCCAGCAGTGAAGCGCCCGGGGGGCTTAGGGAGACCCAGTACTTC. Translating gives CASSEAPGGLRETQYF.

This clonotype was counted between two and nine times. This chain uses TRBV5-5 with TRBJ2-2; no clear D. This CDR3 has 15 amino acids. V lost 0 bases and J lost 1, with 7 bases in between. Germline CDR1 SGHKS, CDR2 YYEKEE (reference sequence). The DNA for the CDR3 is TGTGCCAGCAGCTTGGTTACCTTGAACACCGGGGAGCTGTTTTTT. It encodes CASSLVTLNTGELFF.

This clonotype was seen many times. CDR3 protein: CASSELWGQSNQPQHF. The CDR3 DNA reads as TGTGCCAGCAGTGAATTATGGGGGCAAAGCAATCAGCCCCAGCATTTT. The V and J genes are TRBV25-1 and TRBJ1-5, with D possibly matching TRBD1 (6 bases). Looked up from germline, CDR1 is MGHDK and CDR2 is SYGVNS. CDR3 length: 16 amino acids. V dropped 1 base and J dropped 1 base, with 11 bases sitting between them.

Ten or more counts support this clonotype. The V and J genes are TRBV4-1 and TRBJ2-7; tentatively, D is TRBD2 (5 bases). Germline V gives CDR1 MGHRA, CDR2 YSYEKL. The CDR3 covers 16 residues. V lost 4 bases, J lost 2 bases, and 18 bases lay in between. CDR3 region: CASSPSAGSDAYEQYF. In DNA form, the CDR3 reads TGCGCCAGCAGCCCCTCGGCGGGTAGCGACGCCTACGAGCAGTACTTC.

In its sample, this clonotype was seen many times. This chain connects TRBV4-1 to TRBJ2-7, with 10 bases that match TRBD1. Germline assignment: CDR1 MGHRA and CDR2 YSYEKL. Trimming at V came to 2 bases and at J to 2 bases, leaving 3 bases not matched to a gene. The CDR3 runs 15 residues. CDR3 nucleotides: TGCGCCAGCAGCCAACCCGGGACAGGGGCCTACGAGCAGTACTTC. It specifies CASSQPGTGAYEQYF.

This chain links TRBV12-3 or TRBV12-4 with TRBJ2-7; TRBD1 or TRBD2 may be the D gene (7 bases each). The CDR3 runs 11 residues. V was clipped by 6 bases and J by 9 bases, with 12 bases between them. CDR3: CASRAGGGQYF. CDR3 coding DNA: TGTGCCAGCAGAGCAGGGGGGGGGCAGTACTTC.

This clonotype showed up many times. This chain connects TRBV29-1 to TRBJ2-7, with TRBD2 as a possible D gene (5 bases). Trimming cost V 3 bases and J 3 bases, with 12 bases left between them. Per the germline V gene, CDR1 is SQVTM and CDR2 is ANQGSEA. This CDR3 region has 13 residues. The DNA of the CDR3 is TGCAGCGTTGAGGCGCCGGAGGACTACGAGCAGTACTTC. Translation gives CSVEAPEDYEQYF.

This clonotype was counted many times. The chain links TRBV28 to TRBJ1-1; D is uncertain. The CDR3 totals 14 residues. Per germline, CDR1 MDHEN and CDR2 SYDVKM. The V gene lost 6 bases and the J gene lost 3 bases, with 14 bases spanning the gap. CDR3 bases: TGTGCCAGCAGAAATCCGGGATCCTACACTGAAGCTTTCTTT. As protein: CASRNPGSYTEAFF.

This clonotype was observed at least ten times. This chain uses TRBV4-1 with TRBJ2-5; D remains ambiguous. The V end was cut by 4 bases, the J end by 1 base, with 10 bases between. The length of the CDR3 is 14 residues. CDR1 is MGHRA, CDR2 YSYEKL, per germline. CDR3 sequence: CASSRWGGQETQYF. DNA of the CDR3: TGCGCCAGCAGCCGGTGGGGTGGCCAAGAGACCCAGTACTTC.

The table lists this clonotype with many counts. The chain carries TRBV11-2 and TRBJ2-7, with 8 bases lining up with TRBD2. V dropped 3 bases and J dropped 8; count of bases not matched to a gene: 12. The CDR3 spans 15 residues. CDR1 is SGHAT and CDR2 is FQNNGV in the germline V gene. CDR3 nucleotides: TGTGCCAGCAGCTTCGTTAGCGGGACCTCTACGAAGCAGTACTTC. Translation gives CASSFVSGTSTKQYF.

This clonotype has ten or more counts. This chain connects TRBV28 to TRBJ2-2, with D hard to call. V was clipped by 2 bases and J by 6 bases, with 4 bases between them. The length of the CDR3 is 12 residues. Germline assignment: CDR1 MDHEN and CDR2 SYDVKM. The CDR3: CASSLQAGELFF. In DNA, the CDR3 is TGTGCCAGCAGTTTACAGGCCGGGGAGCTGTTTTTT.

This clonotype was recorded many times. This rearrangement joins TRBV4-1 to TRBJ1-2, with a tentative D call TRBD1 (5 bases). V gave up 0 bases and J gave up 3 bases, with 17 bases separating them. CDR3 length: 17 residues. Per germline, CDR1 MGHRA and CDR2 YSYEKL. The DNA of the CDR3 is TGCGCCAGCAGCCAAGATCAGACGACAGCGGACCACTATGGCTACACCTTC. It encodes CASSQDQTTADHYGYTF.

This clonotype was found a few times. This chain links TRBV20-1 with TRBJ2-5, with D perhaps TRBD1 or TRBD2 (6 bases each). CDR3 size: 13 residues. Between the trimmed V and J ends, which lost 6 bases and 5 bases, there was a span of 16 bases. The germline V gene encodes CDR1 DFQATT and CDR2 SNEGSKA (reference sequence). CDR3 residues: CSAPGGLLETQYF. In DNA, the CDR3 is TGCAGTGCCCCTGGGGGGCTATTGGAGACCCAGTACTTC.

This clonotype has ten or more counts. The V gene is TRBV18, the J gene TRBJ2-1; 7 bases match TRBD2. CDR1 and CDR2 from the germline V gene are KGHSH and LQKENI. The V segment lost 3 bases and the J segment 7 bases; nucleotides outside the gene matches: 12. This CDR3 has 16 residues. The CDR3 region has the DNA TGTGCCAGCTCACCCTCCGGACTAGGGATCGGTAATGAGCAGTTCTTC. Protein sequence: CASSPSGLGIGNEQFF.

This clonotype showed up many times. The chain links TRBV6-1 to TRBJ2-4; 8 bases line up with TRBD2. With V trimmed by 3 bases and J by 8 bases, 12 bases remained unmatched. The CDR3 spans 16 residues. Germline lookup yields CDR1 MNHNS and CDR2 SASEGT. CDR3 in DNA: TGTGCCAGCAGTGAGTTAAGCGGGAGTATGATAGACATTCAGTACTTC. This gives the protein CASSELSGSMIDIQYF.